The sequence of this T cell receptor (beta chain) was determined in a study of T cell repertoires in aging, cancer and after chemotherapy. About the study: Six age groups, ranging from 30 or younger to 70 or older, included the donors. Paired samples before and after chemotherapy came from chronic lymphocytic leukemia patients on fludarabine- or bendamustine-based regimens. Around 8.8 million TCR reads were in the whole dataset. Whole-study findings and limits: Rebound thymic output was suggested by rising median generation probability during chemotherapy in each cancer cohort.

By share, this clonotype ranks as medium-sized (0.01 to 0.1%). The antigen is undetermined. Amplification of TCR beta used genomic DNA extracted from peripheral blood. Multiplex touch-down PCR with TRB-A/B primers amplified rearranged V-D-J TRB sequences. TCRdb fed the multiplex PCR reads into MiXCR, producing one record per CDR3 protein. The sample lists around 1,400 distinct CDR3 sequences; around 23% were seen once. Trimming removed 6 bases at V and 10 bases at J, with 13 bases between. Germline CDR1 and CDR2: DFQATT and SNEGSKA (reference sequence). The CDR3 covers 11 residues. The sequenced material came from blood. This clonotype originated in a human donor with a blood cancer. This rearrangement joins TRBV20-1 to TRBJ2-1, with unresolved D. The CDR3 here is CSAHHFLEQFF. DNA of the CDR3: TGCAGTGCCCATCACTTCTTGGAGCAGTTCTTC.